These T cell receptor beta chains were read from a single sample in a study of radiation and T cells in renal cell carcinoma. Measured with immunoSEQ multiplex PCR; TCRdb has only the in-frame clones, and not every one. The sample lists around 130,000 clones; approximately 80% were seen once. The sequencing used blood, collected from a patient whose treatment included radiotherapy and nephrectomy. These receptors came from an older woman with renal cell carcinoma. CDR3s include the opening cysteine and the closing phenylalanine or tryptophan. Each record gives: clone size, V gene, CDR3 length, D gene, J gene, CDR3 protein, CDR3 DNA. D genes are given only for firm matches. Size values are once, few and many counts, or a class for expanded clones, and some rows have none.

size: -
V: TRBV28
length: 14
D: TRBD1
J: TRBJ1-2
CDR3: CASSLLSRGDGYTF
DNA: TGTGCCAGCAGTTTGCTGTCCAGGGGGGATGGCTACACCTTC

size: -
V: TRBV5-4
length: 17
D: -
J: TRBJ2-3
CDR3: CASSLGGGTRGTDTQYF
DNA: TGTGCCAGCAGCTTGGGGGGTGGCACCCGGGGCACAGATACGCAGTATTTT

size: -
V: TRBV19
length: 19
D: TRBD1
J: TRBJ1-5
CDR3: CASSTLGKRQGVEGQPQHF
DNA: TGTGCCAGTAGTACCCTAGGGAAAAGACAGGGTGTCGAGGGTCAGCCCCAGCATTTT

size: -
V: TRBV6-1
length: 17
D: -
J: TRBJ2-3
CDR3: CASSELGGMGNTDTQYF
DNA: TGTGCCAGCAGTGAACTCGGGGGAATGGGGAACACAGATACGCAGTATTTT

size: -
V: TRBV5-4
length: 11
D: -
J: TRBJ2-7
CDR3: CASSFAQELYF
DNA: TGTGCCAGCAGCTTCGCACAGGAGCTATACTTC

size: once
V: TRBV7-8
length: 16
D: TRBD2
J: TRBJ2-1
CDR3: CASRSGTSGSLYEQFF
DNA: TGTGCCAGCAGGTCCGGGACTAGCGGGAGTCTCTATGAGCAGTTCTTC

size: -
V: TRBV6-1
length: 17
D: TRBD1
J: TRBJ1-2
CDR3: CASSEYGRGPVENGYTF
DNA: TGTGCCAGCAGTGAATATGGCAGGGGGCCGGTGGAGAATGGCTACACCTTC

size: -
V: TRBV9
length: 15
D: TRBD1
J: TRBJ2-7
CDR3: CASSVAGQGRYEQYF
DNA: TGTGCCAGCAGCGTAGCAGGACAGGGACGTTACGAGCAGTACTTC

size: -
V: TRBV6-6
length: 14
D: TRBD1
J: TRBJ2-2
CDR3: CASSGQGITGELFF
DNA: TGTGCCAGCAGCGGACAGGGTATAACCGGGGAGCTGTTTTTT

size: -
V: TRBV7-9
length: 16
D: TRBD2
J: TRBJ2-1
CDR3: CASSLEAGLTYNEQFF
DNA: TGTGCCAGCAGCTTAGAAGCGGGACTCACATACAATGAGCAGTTCTTC

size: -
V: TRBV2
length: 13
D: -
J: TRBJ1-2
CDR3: CASNPGDGYGYTF
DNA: TGTGCCAGCAACCCAGGGGACGGGTATGGCTACACCTTC

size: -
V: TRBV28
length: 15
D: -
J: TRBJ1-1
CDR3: CASTVRVILNTEAFF
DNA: TGTGCCAGCACAGTAAGGGTGATACTGAACACTGAAGCTTTCTTT

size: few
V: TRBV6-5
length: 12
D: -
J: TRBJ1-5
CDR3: CASSRLGQPQHF
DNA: TGTGCCAGCAGTCGTCTAGGCCAGCCCCAGCATTTT

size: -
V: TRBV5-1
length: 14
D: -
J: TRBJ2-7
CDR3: CASSGRSFTYEQYF
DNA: TGCGCCAGCAGCGGGCGCAGCTTTACCTACGAGCAGTACTTC

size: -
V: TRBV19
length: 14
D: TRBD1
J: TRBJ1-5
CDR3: CASNGQGGNQPQHF
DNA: TGTGCCAGTAACGGACAGGGAGGCAATCAGCCCCAGCATTTT

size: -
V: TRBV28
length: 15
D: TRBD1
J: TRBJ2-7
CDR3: CASSAPGQGIYEQYF
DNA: TGTGCCAGCAGCGCTCCGGGACAGGGCATATACGAGCAGTACTTC

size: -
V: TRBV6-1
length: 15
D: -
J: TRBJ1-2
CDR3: CASSDWQGRDYGYTF
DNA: TGTGCCAGCAGTGATTGGCAGGGGCGGGACTATGGCTACACCTTC

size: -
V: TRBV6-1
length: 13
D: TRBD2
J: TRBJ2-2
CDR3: CASSGGATGELFF
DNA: TGTGCCAGCAGCGGGGGGGCCACCGGGGAGCTGTTTTTT

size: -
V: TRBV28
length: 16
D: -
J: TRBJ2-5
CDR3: CASSPTSGGPQETQYF
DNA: TGTGCCAGCAGCCCTACGAGCGGTGGCCCCCAAGAGACCCAGTACTTC

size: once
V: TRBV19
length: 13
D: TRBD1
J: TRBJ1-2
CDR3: CASSVQGDYGYTF
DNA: TGTGCCAGTAGTGTACAGGGGGACTATGGCTACACCTTC

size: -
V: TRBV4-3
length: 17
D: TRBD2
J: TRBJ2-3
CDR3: CASSQVLLAGGPDTQYF
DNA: TGCGCCAGCAGCCAAGTGTTATTAGCGGGAGGTCCAGATACGCAGTATTTT

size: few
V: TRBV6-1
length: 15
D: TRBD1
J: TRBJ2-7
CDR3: CASSQPGQGHDEQYF
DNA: TGTGCCAGCAGTCAACCGGGACAGGGACACGACGAGCAGTACTTC

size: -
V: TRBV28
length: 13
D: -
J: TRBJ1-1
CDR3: CASSYPKGIEAFF
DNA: TGTGCCAGCAGCTATCCTAAGGGGATTGAAGCTTTCTTT

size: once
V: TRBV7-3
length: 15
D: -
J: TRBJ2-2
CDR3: CASTNLGASTGELFF
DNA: TGTGCCAGCACTAACCTCGGGGCGAGCACCGGGGAGCTGTTTTTT

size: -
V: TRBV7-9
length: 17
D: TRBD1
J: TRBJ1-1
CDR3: CASSERQGQVSSTEAFF
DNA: TGTGCCAGCAGCGAGAGACAGGGCCAAGTCTCTTCGACTGAAGCTTTCTTT